A single sample is the source of the 21 T cell receptor beta chains below, sequenced in a study of siplizumab effects on memory and regulatory T cells. Repertoires were generated with immunoSEQ multiplex PCR, while TCRdb's copy carries only in-frame clones and drops some. This sample has 100,000 or so clones, with approximately 90% found just once. The sequenced sample consisted of CD4+ T cells sorted from blood. The receptor set was obtained from a human donor in good health.

The V and J genes are TRBV7-2 and TRBJ2-7, with 10 positions matching TRBD2. The CDR3 is 15 residues long. After removal of 5 bases from V and 6 bases from J, the junction contained 10 bases not matched to a gene. Germline V gene data show CDR1 as SGHTA and CDR2 as FQGNSA. CDR3 bases: TGTGCCAGCAGCCTTGGGGCTAGCGGGAGTCGCGAGCAGTACTTC. Its protein is CASSLGASGSREQYF.

V usage is TRBV6-1 and J usage is TRBJ1-5, with 7 bases fitting TRBD1. The length of the CDR3 is 16 residues. CDR1 and CDR2 (germline): MNHNS, SASEGT. Unmatched junction bases numbered 5, after V lost 2 bases and J lost 1 base. The CDR3 sequence: CASSERGGGSNQPQHF. CDR3 coding DNA: TGTGCCAGCAGTGAAAGAGGGGGCGGGAGCAATCAGCCCCAGCATTTT.

This sequence joins TRBV6-5 and TRBJ2-7; D is unresolved. Trimming removed 3 bases from V and 0 bases from J, with 9 bases in between. Germline V gene sequence: CDR1 MNHEY, CDR2 SVGAGI. The CDR3 spans 14 residues. The CDR3 DNA sequence: TGTGCCAGCAGTTATGCGGAGAGCTCCTACGAGCAGTACTTC. It codes for CASSYAESSYEQYF.

The CDR3 loop reads CASSPLGQFSYEQYF. Here the CDR3 DNA reads TGTGCCAGCTCACCACTGGGACAGTTTTCCTACGAGCAGTACTTC. This chain uses TRBV18 with TRBJ2-7, with 7 bases aligning to TRBD1. Germline trimming cut 1 base from V and 1 base from J; bases unmatched to any gene: 4. In germline, CDR1 is KGHSH, CDR2 LQKENI. The CDR3 loop spans 15 amino acids.

The rearrangement uses TRBV7-3 and TRBJ2-2; TRBD1 aligns across 10 bases. The germline V gene has CDR1 SGHTA and CDR2 FQGTGA. V lost 1 base and J lost 7; bases outside the gene matches: 6. This CDR3 comprises 16 residues. The CDR3 spells CASSLMRQGAGGELFF. In DNA form, the CDR3 reads TGTGCCAGCAGCTTAATGCGACAGGGGGCCGGCGGGGAGCTGTTTTTT.

The V gene is TRBV25-1, the J gene TRBJ1-1; 7 positions agree with TRBD1. The CDR3 loop spans 17 amino acids. V was clipped by 0 bases and J by 5 bases; unmatched bases: 12. The germline CDR1 and CDR2 sequences are MGHDK and SYGVNS. CDR3 nucleotide sequence: TGTGCCAGCAGTGAATATTCCGGTCAGGGGGTTTTAACTGAAGCTTTCTTT. It specifies CASSEYSGQGVLTEAFF.

For the CDR3, the DNA is TGTGCCTGGAGTGTACTGATTACGGGGGCGTCTGGCTACACCTTC. This codes for CAWSVLITGASGYTF. The chain is built from TRBV30 and TRBJ1-2; D is perhaps TRBD1 (6 bases). The CDR3 is 15 amino acids. Germline lookup yields CDR1 GTSNPN and CDR2 SVGIG (reference sequence). Trimming removed 0 bases at V and 7 bases at J, with 18 bases between.

V and J are TRBV27 and TRBJ2-7, with TRBD1 as a possible D gene (5 bases). V lost 2 bases and J lost 2, with 10 bases in between. This CDR3 has 14 amino acids. Germline values: CDR1 MNHEY, CDR2 SMNVEV (reference sequence). The CDR3: CASSLTQGPYEQYF. DNA for the CDR3: TGTGCCAGCAGTTTAACGCAGGGTCCCTACGAGCAGTACTTC.

J is TRBJ2-1 and V is TRBV11-2; D is unresolved. The germline CDR1 and CDR2 sequences are SGHAT and FQNNGV. The CDR3 has 13 residues. Trimming shortened V by 1 base and J by 9 bases, and 10 bases separated the two germline ends. The CDR3 bases are TGTGCCAGCAGCTTAGGCCACAATAGTGAGCAGTTCTTC. It specifies CASSLGHNSEQFF.

CDR3 DNA: TGTGCCAGCAGCAAAGCGGGAGCTTCTATCGGGAATGGTGAGCAGTTCTTC. As protein: CASSKAGASIGNGEQFF. The V gene is TRBV9, the J gene TRBJ2-1; TRBD2 agrees at 8 bases. With V trimmed by 4 bases and J by 9 bases, 18 bases remained unmatched. Germline V gene data show CDR1 as SGDLS and CDR2 as YYNGEE. The CDR3 length is 17 residues.

V and J are TRBV5-1 and TRBJ1-1; 8 bases line up with TRBD1. The CDR3 covers 15 residues. With 4 bases clipped from V and 3 bases from J, the junction kept 8 bases outside the gene matches. Germline CDR1 is SGHRS and CDR2 is YFSETQ. CDR3 region: CASSGGDRFYTEAFF. The CDR3 DNA reads as TGCGCCAGCAGCGGCGGGGACAGGTTTTACACTGAAGCTTTCTTT.

The chain couples TRBV28 to TRBJ2-3; no reliable D call. Trimming pared 3 bases from V and 8 bases from J, leaving 3 bases between. CDR3 length: 10 amino acids. CDR1 and CDR2 (germline): MDHEN, SYDVKM. The CDR3 reads CASSFVTQYF. The CDR3 DNA is TGTGCCAGCAGTTTCGTTACGCAGTATTTT.

The rearrangement joins TRBV5-1 to TRBJ2-1; TRBD2 agrees at 10 bases. CDR3 size: 15 residues. V was clipped by 2 bases and J by 9 bases; unmatched bases: 8. Germline CDR1 and CDR2: SGHRS and YFSETQ. The CDR3 is CASSFGLAERGEQFF. The DNA of the CDR3 is TGCGCCAGCAGCTTTGGACTAGCGGAAAGAGGTGAGCAGTTCTTC.

The rearrangement joins TRBV9 to TRBJ1-3; TRBD1 might be the D (5 bases). The germline gives CDR1 SGDLS, CDR2 YYNGEE. The CDR3 totals 15 residues. V shed 2 bases and J shed 0 bases, with 9 bases lying between them. The CDR3: CASSVGTRSGNTIYF. In DNA, the CDR3 is TGTGCCAGCAGCGTCGGGACGCGCTCTGGAAACACCATATATTTT.

The chain recombines TRBV19 with TRBJ2-1; D unresolved. Trimming took 3 bases from V and 0 from J, leaving 12 bases between them. The germline V gene encodes CDR1 LNHDA and CDR2 SQIVND (reference sequence). This CDR3 is 16 amino acids long. The CDR3 is CASSIGRVSSYNEQFF. CDR3 bases: TGTGCCAGTAGTATTGGAAGGGTGAGCTCCTACAATGAGCAGTTCTTC.

This clone was counted once. The gene calls are TRBV11-2 and TRBJ2-2; 7 positions match TRBD2. V was clipped by 2 bases and J by 2 bases; unmatched bases: 5. The CDR3 loop spans 16 amino acids. CDR1 and CDR2 (germline): SGHAT, FQNNGV. The CDR3 loop reads CASSLHLAVNTGELFF. CDR3 nucleotide sequence: TGTGCCAGCAGCTTACACCTAGCGGTTAACACCGGGGAGCTGTTTTTT.

The chain recombines TRBV28 with TRBJ2-5; tentative D call: TRBD2 (5 bases). The germline V gene has CDR1 MDHEN and CDR2 SYDVKM. The germline V and J ends were trimmed by 6 bases and 4 bases, with 12 bases remaining between them. This CDR3 has 13 amino acids. The CDR3 nucleotides are TGTGCCAGCAGAACCGGGATCGGAGAGACCCAGTACTTC. It yields the protein CASRTGIGETQYF.

The J gene is TRBJ1-1, the V gene TRBV5-1, with D possibly matching TRBD1 (6 bases). The CDR3 spans 13 residues. V lost 2 bases and J lost 10, with 15 bases in between. Germline loops: CDR1 SGHRS, CDR2 YFSETQ. The CDR3 DNA follows: TGCGCCAGCAGCTTCCGGGACAAAAACTCAGCTTTCTTT. Its protein product is CASSFRDKNSAFF.

The chain recombines TRBV28 with TRBJ2-1; unclear D gene. The ends were cut back, 3 bases at V and 4 bases at J, with 25 bases in the middle. The length of the CDR3 is 19 residues. Germline-derived CDR1 and CDR2 are MDHEN and SYDVKM. CDR3: CASSLSSFGIRPQYNEQFF. CDR3 DNA sequence: TGTGCCAGCAGTTTGTCTAGTTTCGGTATTCGGCCTCAGTACAATGAGCAGTTCTTC. Full variable domain (rest looked up from reference TRBV28 and TRBJ2-1): DVKVTQSSRYLVKRTGEKVFLECVQDMDHENMFWYRQDPGLGLRLIYFSYDVKMKEKGDIPEGYSVSREKKERFSLILESASTNQTSMYLCASSLSSFGIRPQYNEQFFGPGTRLTVL.

The chain couples TRBV6-6 to TRBJ1-4; D is ambiguous. Trimming shortened V by 8 bases and J by 4 bases, and 17 bases separated the two germline ends. This CDR3 is 15 amino acids long. Germline lookup yields CDR1 MNHNY and CDR2 SVGAGI (reference sequence). This CDR3 reads CASGPGLLFNEKLFF. CDR3 nucleotides: TGTGCCAGCGGTCCGGGTTTGCTTTTTAATGAAAAACTGTTTTTT.

The J gene is TRBJ2-7, the V gene TRBV7-4; the D gene could be TRBD1 or TRBD2 (5 bases each). V dropped 7 bases and J dropped 4 bases, with 26 bases sitting between them. The CDR3 loop spans 17 amino acids. Germline V gene sequence: CDR1 SGHVT, CDR2 SQSDAQ. CDR3: CASTDPDSPARGYEQYF. The CDR3 DNA reads TGTGCCAGCACCGACCCCGACAGTCCGGCGAGGGGATACGAGCAGTACTTC.